These 9 T cell receptor beta chains were all obtained from the same sample, sequenced in a study of blood T cell repertoires in COVID-19. Using immunoSEQ multiplex PCR, the repertoire was profiled, and TCRdb retains in-frame clones only, with some absent. This sample has about 290,000 clones, with 75% to 90% found just once. Sequenced material: peripheral blood. These receptors all stem from a woman aged 25 to 39 with active or convalescent COVID-19.

The rearrangement uses TRBV6-5 and TRBJ2-7; 7 bases map to TRBD2. The germline V gene has CDR1 MNHEY and CDR2 SVGAGI. The trim removed 7 bases at V and 5 bases at J, leaving 8 bases unmatched. CDR3 size: 13 residues. In nucleotides, the CDR3 is TGTGCCAGCACCAACCCGGCGGGGGACGAGCAGTACTTC. Encoded protein: CASTNPAGDEQYF.

The rearrangement uses TRBV5-1 and TRBJ2-3; 8 bases map to TRBD2. Germline CDR1 SGHRS, CDR2 YFSETQ. The CDR3 consists of 15 residues. J lost 1 base, V lost 0 bases, and 1 base had no gene match. Here the CDR3 reads CASSLEAGGTDTQYF. For the CDR3, the DNA is TGCGCCAGCAGCTTGGAAGCGGGGGGCACAGATACGCAGTATTTT.

The rearrangement joins TRBV6-1 to TRBJ1-3; possible D gene TRBD1, 5 bases. The CDR3 has 14 amino acids. V lost 2 bases and J lost 9, with 14 bases in between. Looked up from germline, CDR1 is MNHNS and CDR2 is SASEGT. DNA of the CDR3: TGTGCCAGCAGTGAACGGAGGGGACTAAGCACCATATATTTT. Translated, it gives CASSERRGLSTIYF.

The genes are TRBV10-3 and TRBJ2-7; possibly TRBD2 for D (6 bases). The germline CDR1 and CDR2 sequences are ENHRY and SYGVKD. This CDR3 contains 12 residues. In nucleotides, the CDR3 is TGTGGCGCGGGGAGGAGCTCCTACGAGCAGTACTTC. Translating gives CGAGRSSYEQYF.

The chain combines TRBV18 with TRBJ2-5, with TRBD1 identical over 8 bases. This CDR3 spans 18 amino acids. Germline values: CDR1 KGHSH, CDR2 LQKENI. Trimming at V came to 3 bases and at J to 7 bases, leaving 19 bases not matched to a gene. CDR3 sequence: CASSPRSGQGWTRGTQYF. The CDR3 nucleotides are TGTGCCAGCTCACCGCGCTCTGGACAGGGCTGGACCCGGGGGACCCAGTACTTC.

The chain carries TRBV9 and TRBJ2-4; the match to TRBD1 covers 12 bases. Trimming took 0 bases from V and 5 from J; bases not matched to a gene: 15. This CDR3 region has 20 residues. Germline CDR1 is SGDLS and CDR2 is YYNGEE. CDR3 bases: TGTGCCAGCAGCGTAGCTCCGGGACAGGGGGCGTCCCCGGCCCAAAACATTCAGTACTTC. Its protein product is CASSVAPGQGASPAQNIQYF.

The chain combines TRBV7-2 with TRBJ1-1, with D possibly matching TRBD1 (5 bases). Germline V gives CDR1 SGHTA, CDR2 FQGNSA. The CDR3 has 13 residues. V lost 0 bases to trimming and J lost 9 bases, with 11 bases between them. DNA for the CDR3: TGTGCCAGCAGCTTAGCATTTCAGGGAAAAGCTTTCTTT. This gives the protein CASSLAFQGKAFF.

This sequence joins TRBV6-2 or TRBV6-3 and TRBJ2-5; 8 positions agree with TRBD2. The V segment lost 6 bases and the J segment 2 bases; nucleotides outside the gene matches: 14. From germline, CDR1 is MNHEY and CDR2 SVGEGT. CDR3 length equals 17 residues. The CDR3 region has the DNA TGTGCCAGCAGCCTCTCAAAGACTAGCGTGATACAAGAGACCCAGTACTTC. Protein sequence: CASSLSKTSVIQETQYF.

The V gene is TRBV5-1, the J gene TRBJ2-2, with 15 bases that match TRBD2. The CDR3 is 18 residues long. CDR1 and CDR2 from the germline V gene are SGHRS and YFSETQ. V was pared by 4 bases and J by 6 bases, with 10 bases of the junction left unmatched. CDR3 nucleotides: TGCGCCAGCAGCCCCCATGGGACTAGCGGGGGGTTTTCCGGGGAGCTGTTTTTT. Amino acids: CASSPHGTSGGFSGELFF.